This T cell receptor beta chain was recovered during a study of early T cells in non-severe SARS-CoV-2 infection. Study summary: The sequenced material was bulk RNA from unsorted whole blood, and its chains were unpaired.

MiXCR, applied by TCRdb to the 5' RACE reads, yields one record per CDR3 protein. The sample lists about 67,000 distinct CDR3 sequences; roughly 12% were seen once. This clonotype has only a few counts. Sample: whole blood. The sequence was collected from an adult who was a healthcare worker with PCR-confirmed SARS-CoV-2 infection or an uninfected control (not recorded which).

The CDR3 reads CSARELRDRNSPLHF. The CDR3 coding sequence is TGCAGTGCTAGAGAACTCCGGGACAGAAATTCACCCCTCCACTTT. The rearrangement uses TRBV20-1 and TRBJ1-6; 7 bases fit TRBD1. Per the germline V gene, CDR1 is DFQATT and CDR2 is SNEGSKA (reference sequence). The junction had 6 bases not matched to a gene; V was cut back by 0 bases and J by 7 bases. There are 15 residues in the CDR3.